This T cell receptor beta chain was documented in a study of blood T cell repertoires in COVID-19. The protocol was immunoSEQ multiplex PCR, while the TCRdb copy is restricted to in-frame clones and leaves out a portion. The sample contains around 150,000 clones, around 86% of which appear only once. The germline V gene has CDR1 LNHDA and CDR2 SQIVND (reference sequence). There are 18 residues in the CDR3. Trimming cost V 6 bases and J 1 base; bases outside gene matches: 16. The sequencing sample was made of peripheral blood. The rearrangement links TRBV19 to TRBJ1-1, with 8 positions matching TRBD1. This TCR came from a woman aged 60 to 75 with active or convalescent COVID-19. The CDR3 DNA sequence: TGTGCCAGTAGGCCGGGACAGGCTGGACCTACCCCGAACACTGAAGCTTTCTTT. It codes for CASRPGQAGPTPNTEAFF.